This T cell receptor beta chain was retrieved from a study of cytomegalovirus exposure and HLA in healthy donors. Study overall: The same platform as the 650 to 700 first-cohort repertoires was used for the 90 to 150 validation repertoires, a later analysis reported.

The assay was immunoSEQ multiplex PCR, and TCRdb's table has in-frame clones only and misses some. The table includes under 350,000 clones, 86% detected once. V gave up 3 bases and J gave up 0 bases; unmatched junction bases: 3. The CDR3 totals 15 residues. The germline V gene encodes CDR1 SGDLS and CDR2 YYNGEE. Regarding the study as a whole: The TCR clusters that emerged in the first cohort tended, a later analysis found, to co-occur in the roughly 110 validation repertoires. Listed as cytomegalovirus-associated were 150 to 200 TCR beta chains. Despite most TCR sequences being rare, some public TCRs occurred in many donors.

As to this clone: Its target is not known.

Source material: PBMCs. This sequence joins TRBV9 and TRBJ2-3; 8 positions agree with TRBD2. This clonotype was sampled from a woman aged 18-29 years in good health and CMV-seronegative. CDR3 protein: CASSAGGQSTDTQYF. CDR3 DNA sequence: TGTGCCAGCAGCGCGGGGGGGCAAAGCACAGATACGCAGTATTTT. The full variable domain, in which reference TRBV9 and TRBJ2-3 provide the parts outside the CDR3, is DSGVTQTPKHLITATGQRVTLRCSPRSGDLSVYWYQQSLDQGLQFLIQYYNGEERAKGNILERFSAQQFPDLHSELNLSSLELGDSALYFCASSAGGQSTDTQYFGPGTRLTVL.